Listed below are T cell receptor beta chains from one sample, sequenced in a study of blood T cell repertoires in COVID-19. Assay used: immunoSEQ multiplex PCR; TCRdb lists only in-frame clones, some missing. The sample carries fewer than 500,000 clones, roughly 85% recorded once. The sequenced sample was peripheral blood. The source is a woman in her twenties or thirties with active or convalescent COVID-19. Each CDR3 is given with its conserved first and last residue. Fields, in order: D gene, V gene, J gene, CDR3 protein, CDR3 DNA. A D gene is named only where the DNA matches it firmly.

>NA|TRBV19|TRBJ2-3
CASRSDSFWDTDTQYF
TGTGCCAGTAGATCAGACAGTTTTTGGGACACAGATACGCAGTATTTT
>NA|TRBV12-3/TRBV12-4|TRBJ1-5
CASSPFLNQPQHF
TGTGCCAGCAGTCCGTTCCTCAATCAGCCCCAGCATTTT
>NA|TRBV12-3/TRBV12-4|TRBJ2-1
CASCPGLNEQFF
TGTGCCAGCTGCCCTGGGCTCAATGAGCAGTTCTTC
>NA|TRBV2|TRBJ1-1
CASSDPTVTNTEAFF
TGTGCCAGCAGCGATCCTACAGTGACGAACACTGAAGCTTTCTTT
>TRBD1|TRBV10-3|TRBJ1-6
CAISESATGESPLHF
TGTGCCATCAGTGAGTCGGCGACAGGGGAGTCACCCCTCCACTTT
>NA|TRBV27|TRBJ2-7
CASSLSAGLYEQYF
TGTGCCAGCAGTTTATCCGCAGGGTTGTACGAGCAGTACTTC
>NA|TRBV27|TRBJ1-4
CASSSRTGFEKLFF
TGTGCCAGCAGTTCAAGAACAGGGTTTGAAAAACTGTTTTTT
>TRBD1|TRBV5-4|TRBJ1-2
CASSLDRVVEGYTF
TGTGCCAGCAGCTTAGACAGGGTGGTAGAAGGCTACACCTTC
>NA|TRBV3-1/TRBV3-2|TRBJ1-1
CASSQRGEYTEAFF
TGTGCCAGCAGCCAACGGGGGGAGTACACTGAAGCTTTCTTT
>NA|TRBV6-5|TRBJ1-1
CASRSMNTEAFF
TGTGCCAGCAGATCAATGAACACTGAAGCTTTCTTT
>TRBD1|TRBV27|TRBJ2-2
CASSLSYPGTGTGELFF
TGTGCCAGCAGTTTATCCTACCCCGGGACAGGGACCGGGGAGCTGTTTTTT